This T cell receptor (beta chain) was found in a study of blood T cell repertoires in COVID-19. Whole-study context: The analysed material was cDNA or gDNA that came from T cells, B-cell-depleted T cells, or PBMCs.

Sequencing was performed with immunoSEQ multiplex PCR; in TCRdb, only in-frame clones are kept and a portion is missing. Among about 190,000 clones listed, more than 85% were seen once. Trimming took off 2 bases at V and 0 bases at J, with 3 bases between the two ends. The germline gives CDR1 MNHEY, CDR2 SMNVEV (reference sequence). The CDR3 spans 13 residues. The chain joins TRBV27 to TRBJ2-3; D ambiguous. Input material: peripheral blood. The clonotype was recovered from a man in his thirties or forties with acute or convalescent COVID-19. The CDR3 reads CASSLQSTDTQYF. In DNA form, the CDR3 reads TGTGCCAGCAGTTTACAAAGCACAGATACGCAGTATTTT.